The next 22 T cell receptor beta chains were all read from a single sample in a study of blood T cells in healthy people across ages. For the second PCR, which ran for roughly 7 to 11 cycles, a sample-barcoded 5' primer and a J-beta primer mix were used. One entry per CDR3 protein results from TCRdb running MiXCR on the 5' RACE reads. The table shows about 1,800,000 distinct CDR3 sequences, with 28% occurring only once. Sequencing used blood. The receptors were sampled from a woman aged 30 to 39 in good health.

This clonotype was counted a single time. The chain has TRBV2 and TRBJ2-6; D remains unclear. CDR1 and CDR2 from the germline V gene are SNHLY and FYNNEI. This CDR3 is 15 amino acids long. V lost 10 bases and J 1 base, leaving 14 bases between the germline ends. The CDR3 coding sequence is TGTGCCAACACCACAGAGAGGTCTGGGGCCAACGTCCTGACTTTC. This codes for CANTTERSGANVLTF.

The genes are TRBV7-2 and TRBJ2-3; D remains unclear. There are 14 residues in the CDR3. Germline CDR1 is SGHTA and CDR2 is FQGNSA. V was shortened by 1 base and J by 4 bases, with 9 bases between the two germline ends. The CDR3 nucleotides are TGTGCCAGCAGCTTAGATGGCTTAGCAGATACGCAGTATTTT. Translation: CASSLDGLADTQYF.

A note on this clonotype: At one end, the junction sequence differs from germline, possibly due to a read error. The rearrangement links TRBV11-2 to TRBJ1-1, with TRBD1 matching 9 bases. The germline V gene encodes CDR1 SGHAT and CDR2 FQNNGV. The CDR3 covers 17 residues. DNA for the CDR3: TGTACCAGCAGCTTCCCGACAGGGGGACGAAGGGACACTGAAGCTTTCTTT. It is translated as CTSSFPTGGRRDTEAFF.

Ten or more counts support this clonotype. This rearrangement joins TRBV3-1 to TRBJ1-2; D gene unclear. With 3 bases removed from V and 7 bases from J, the gap between germline ends came to 9 bases. The germline CDR1 and CDR2 sequences are LGHDT and YNNKEL (reference sequence). The CDR3 consists of 12 residues. The CDR3 bases are TGTGCCAGCAGCCAGGACCCGAGTGGCTACACCTTC. Residues: CASSQDPSGYTF.

The V gene is TRBV7-2, the J gene TRBJ1-2; TRBD1 matches at 10 bases. V lost 5 bases, J lost 5 bases, and 5 bases stayed unmatched. From germline, CDR1 is SGHTA and CDR2 FQGNSA. The CDR3 is 14 amino acids. Here the CDR3 reads CASSIGTGEYGYTF. CDR3 in DNA: TGTGCCAGCAGCATCGGGACAGGGGAGTATGGCTACACCTTC. Drawing the rest from reference TRBV7-2 and TRBJ1-2, the complete variable domain is GAGVSQSPSNKVTEKGKDVELRCDPISGHTALYWYRQSLGQGLEFLIYFQGNSAPDKSGLPSDRFSAERTGGSVSTLTIQRTQQEDSAVYLCASSIGTGEYGYTFGSGTRLTVV.

The table lists this clonotype with many counts. The chain couples TRBV29-1 to TRBJ2-5; possible D gene TRBD1, 6 bases. Trimming removed 8 bases from V and 7 bases from J, with 20 bases in between. The CDR3 loop spans 13 amino acids. The germline CDR1 and CDR2 sequences are SQVTM and ANQGSEA. CDR3 DNA: TGCAGCTTTTTAGCAGGGGAAAGAGGGACCCAGTACTTC. It is translated as CSFLAGERGTQYF.

This clonotype was seen a handful of times. The J gene is TRBJ1-4, the V gene TRBV4-1, with D possibly matching TRBD1 (6 bases). Deletions cut 3 bases from V and 6 bases from J, with 14 bases between. The CDR3 is 15 amino acids. Per the germline V gene, CDR1 is MGHRA and CDR2 is YSYEKL. The CDR3 spells CASSQGRGLDEKLFF. CDR3 bases: TGCGCCAGCAGCCAGGGCAGGGGTTTGGATGAAAAACTGTTTTTT.

The chain employs TRBV28 and TRBJ2-1; 9 bases fit TRBD1. Looked up from germline, CDR1 is MDHEN and CDR2 is SYDVKM. There are 14 residues in the CDR3. With V trimmed by 6 bases and J by 9 bases, 9 bases remained unmatched. As DNA, the CDR3 is TGTGCCAGCAGCGCGGGACAGGGACCCGCTGAGCAGTTCTTC. This translates into CASSAGQGPAEQFF. Combining the CDR3 with reference TRBV28 and TRBJ2-1 gives the whole variable domain DVKVTQSSRYLVKRTGEKVFLECVQDMDHENMFWYRQDPGLGLRLIYFSYDVKMKEKGDIPEGYSVSREKKERFSLILESASTNQTSMYLCASSAGQGPAEQFFGPGTRLTVL.

The chain links TRBV2 to TRBJ2-3; 8 bases line up with TRBD2. Germline V gives CDR1 SNHLY, CDR2 FYNNEI. V shed 3 bases and J 5 bases; nucleotides not matched to a gene: 10. The CDR3 runs to 16 residues. CDR3 in DNA: TGTGCCAGCAGTGATTCCCGGCGGGGGGCGAGAGATACGCAGTATTTT. Translation gives CASSDSRRGARDTQYF.

The CDR3, as DNA: TGTGCCAGCAGCCGCCGACAGGGAACCACTGAAGCTTTCTTT. Protein product: CASSRRQGTTEAFF. The chain couples TRBV7-6 to TRBJ1-1; 7 bases match TRBD1. This CDR3 has 14 residues. Germline CDR1 is SGHVS and CDR2 is FNYEAQ. V shed 5 bases and J 4 bases; nucleotides not matched to a gene: 7.

The chain joins TRBV20-1 to TRBJ1-6; a possible D gene is TRBD1 (5 bases). The CDR3 consists of 16 residues. V was pared by 1 base and J by 4 bases, with 14 bases between. The V gene's germline CDR1 is DFQATT and CDR2 SNEGSKA (reference sequence). For the CDR3, the DNA is TGCAGTGCTAGAGCTGGAGGGGCTAAGTATAATTCACCCCTCCACTTT. It specifies CSARAGGAKYNSPLHF.

This clonotype was observed a few times. The chain links TRBV12-3 or TRBV12-4 to TRBJ2-1; D ambiguous. This CDR3 region has 14 residues. V shed 5 bases and J shed 0 bases, with 8 bases lying between them. The CDR3 region has the DNA TGTGCCAGCAGTAATAGTCTCTCCTACAATGAGCAGTTCTTC. This translates into CASSNSLSYNEQFF.

The chain links TRBV28 to TRBJ2-4, with no clear D. The closer fit of TRBJ2-7 to the DNA end suggests the J call may be wrong. The CDR3 totals 15 residues. Germline CDR1 and CDR2: MDHEN and SYDVKM. The CDR3 bases are TGTGCCAGCAGTGTGATAACGGTAGTAAAATACGAGCAGTACTTC. Translated, it gives CASSVITVVKYEQYF.

The V call is TRBV3-1, the J call TRBJ2-1, with D hard to call. Trimming removed 1 base at V and 10 bases at J, with 14 bases between. Looked up from germline, CDR1 is LGHDT and CDR2 is YNNKEL (reference sequence). The CDR3 is made up of 14 amino acids. This CDR3 is CASSQGGSQYEQFF. The DNA of the CDR3 is TGTGCCAGCAGCCAAGGGGGTAGCCAGTACGAGCAGTTCTTC.

The chain employs TRBV6-5 and TRBJ1-1; maybe TRBD1 (6 bases). CDR3 length: 15 residues. CDR1 and CDR2 (germline): MNHEY, SVGAGI. V lost 4 bases, J lost 5 bases, and 17 bases lay in between. The CDR3 is CASSSTTAQGTEAFF. In nucleotides, the CDR3 is TGTGCCAGCAGTTCCACGACAGCTCAGGGGACTGAAGCTTTCTTT.

This clonotype showed up just a few times. Mismatch with germline at one junction end may stem from a read error. This sequence joins TRBV15 and TRBJ2-3; no firm D call. Germline V CDR1 and CDR2: LNHNV, YYDKDF (reference sequence). This CDR3 spans 13 amino acids. The CDR3 loop is CATSGDLMGTQYF. The CDR3 nucleotides read TGTGCCACCAGCGGAGATCTGATGGGTACGCAGTATTTT. Drawing the rest from reference TRBV15 and TRBJ2-3, the complete variable domain is DAMVIQNPRYQVTQFGKPVTLSCSQTLNHNVMYWYQQKSSQAPKLLFHYYDKDFNNEADTPDNFQSRRPNTSFCFLDIRSPGLGDTAMYLCATSGDLMGTQYFGPGTRLTVL.

Comments on this clonotype: This sequence may be a read error, since a much larger clone differs from it by one base. The chain links TRBV20-1 to TRBJ2-5; D ambiguous. CDR1 DFQATT and CDR2 SNEGSKA come from the germline V gene (reference sequence). Trimming left V 4 bases short and J 11 bases short, with 20 bases between. CDR3 length equals 13 residues. CDR3: CSAINPGRNEQYF. Here the CDR3 DNA reads TGCAGTGCTATTAATCCGGGCAGAAATGAGCAGTACTTC.

The chain carries TRBV6-5 and TRBJ1-1, with TRBD1 matching 9 bases. The CDR3 runs to 13 residues. J was trimmed by 7 bases and V by 6 bases; bases with no gene match: 6. CDR1 and CDR2 (germline): MNHEY, SVGAGI. Here the CDR3 DNA reads TGTGCCAGCAGCCCGGACAGGGGAGGTGAAGCTTTCTTT. Translated: CASSPDRGGEAFF.

There are many counts of this clonotype. The V call is TRBV4-1, the J call TRBJ2-7, with D tentatively TRBD1 (5 bases). Germline CDR1 reads MGHRA; CDR2 reads YSYEKL. V was pared by 6 bases and J by 2 bases, with 8 bases between. The CDR3 has 12 amino acids. The CDR3 DNA reads TGCGCCAGCAGGGGCAGGGCCTACGAGCAGTACTTC. Protein: CASRGRAYEQYF.

This clonotype was counted a few times. This sequence joins TRBV7-2 and TRBJ2-3; 9 bases match TRBD1. This CDR3 comprises 15 residues. Germline V CDR1 and CDR2: SGHTA, FQGNSA. V was pared by 6 bases and J by 7 bases, with 11 bases of the junction left unmatched. The CDR3 loop reads CASRPRDRVLHTQYF. Written as DNA, the CDR3 is TGTGCCAGCAGACCCCGGGACAGGGTATTGCATACGCAGTATTTT.

In its sample, this clonotype was seen a few times. This chain joins TRBV29-1 and TRBJ1-2, with 7 bases aligning to TRBD1. From germline, CDR1 is SQVTM and CDR2 ANQGSEA. V shed 2 bases and J 8 bases; nucleotides not matched to a gene: 8. The CDR3 sequence is 13 residues long. The CDR3 coding sequence is TGCAGCGTTGAACCCAGGGGGGTCTCCGGCTACACCTTC. Translation gives CSVEPRGVSGYTF.

The chain carries TRBV29-1 and TRBJ1-2; TRBD1 is a possible D gene (5 bases). This CDR3 has 15 residues. Deletions cut 1 base from V and 4 bases from J, with 16 bases between. Germline V CDR1 and CDR2: SQVTM, ANQGSEA. The CDR3 nucleotides read TGCAGCGTTGAAGTGTCAGGGTCCCAGGGCTATGGCTACACCTTC. As protein: CSVEVSGSQGYGYTF.